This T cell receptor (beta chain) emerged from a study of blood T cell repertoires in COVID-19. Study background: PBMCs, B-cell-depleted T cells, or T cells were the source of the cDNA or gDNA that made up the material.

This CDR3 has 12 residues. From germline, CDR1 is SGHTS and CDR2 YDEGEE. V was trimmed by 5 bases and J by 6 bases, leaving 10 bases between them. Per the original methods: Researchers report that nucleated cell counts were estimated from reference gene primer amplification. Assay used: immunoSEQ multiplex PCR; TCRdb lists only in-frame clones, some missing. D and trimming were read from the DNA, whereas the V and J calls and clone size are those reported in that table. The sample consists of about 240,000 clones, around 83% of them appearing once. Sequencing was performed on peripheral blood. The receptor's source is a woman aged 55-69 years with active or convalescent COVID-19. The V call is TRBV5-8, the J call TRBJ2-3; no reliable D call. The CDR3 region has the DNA TGTGCCAGCAGTCCTATTCCGGATACGCAGTATTTT. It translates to CASSPIPDTQYF.